These T cell receptor beta chains were read from a single sample in a study of OX40 agonist ivuxolimab in advanced cancers. The repertoire was sequenced with immunoSEQ multiplex PCR; TCRdb's copy has only in-frame clones and lacks some. The sample yields just over 50,000 clones, over 75% seen once. The material sequenced was CD4+ or CD8+ T cells sorted from blood, taken in a trial of the OX40 agonist ivuxolimab. Receptors were obtained from an adult with an advanced solid tumor such as melanoma, head and neck, liver or kidney cancer. Each CDR3 is given with its conserved first and last residue.

v_call cdr3_aa
TRBV6-6 CASRPGLDPRDTQYF
TRBV4-1 CASSLQGYTGELFF
TRBV7-2 CASSLGLAGGEQFF
TRBV7-3 CASSEGLGNEQFF
TRBV15 CATSRGGGSSGNTIYF
TRBV10-3 CAISEPATGAGYTF
TRBV11-2 CASSLAGSNIQYF
TRBV15 CATSYLIQETQYF
TRBV4-1 CASSQGQGNGVSYNEQFF
TRBV7-9 CASRGRRGGYGYTF
TRBV7-8 CASSPSGSLNIQYF
TRBV11-1 CASSLAGNEQFF
TRBV5-4 CASSAGPTNTEAFF
TRBV5-1 CASSLAGEGTDTQYF
TRBV13 CASSWRNGELTDTQYF
TRBV15 CATSSVWETQYF
TRBV28 CASSLWVILAGGPTDTQYF
TRBV5-5 CASSFTVPDTQYF
TRBV9 CASSVGTSGPYEQYF
TRBV4-1 CASSQLSWGVYGYTF
TRBV28 CASSLYTLDGKSPLHF